Listed below are T cell receptor beta chains from one sample, sequenced in a study of T cell responses to AZD1222 COVID-19 vaccine. Generated by immunoSEQ multiplex PCR, the TCRdb table keeps only in-frame clones and is missing some. The top ten clones hold around 5.5% of a sample with about 160,000 clones, about 88% of them seen once. The specimen was peripheral blood, collected on day 0 of AZD1222 vaccination. Receptors were obtained from an adult in good health. The CDR3 runs from the conserved cysteine through the conserved F or W. The D gene is left open where the match is weak.

V,J,D,CDR3
TRBV6-5,TRBJ2-7,NA,CASSFGGGDKQYF
TRBV7-2,TRBJ1-1,TRBD1,CASSLAGTGGNTEAFF
TRBV7-2,TRBJ1-3,NA,CASSFGGRGSQNTIYF
TRBV7-9,TRBJ2-7,NA,CASSLRDGPYEQYF
TRBV28,TRBJ1-4,NA,CASSSGTVGEKLFF
TRBV30,TRBJ1-6,TRBD1,CAWSGEGAMGRSYNSPLHF
TRBV27,TRBJ1-5,NA,CASSLRDSNQPQHF
TRBV9,TRBJ2-1,TRBD2,CASSVESGGYNEQFF
TRBV28,TRBJ1-5,NA,CASSSGRLEPQHF
TRBV30,TRBJ1-5,NA,CAWSPQGFQPQHF
TRBV5-6,TRBJ2-7,NA,CASSLGPVSSYEQYF
TRBV27,TRBJ2-1,NA,CASTVPGRNEQFF
TRBV4-2,TRBJ1-6,TRBD1,CASSKVWDSYNSPLHF
TRBV5-1,TRBJ2-5,NA,CASSGSMGETQYF
TRBV4-3,TRBJ1-1,NA,CASSQDLRVPEAFF
TRBV27,TRBJ1-2,NA,CASSSPQANNYGYTF
TRBV6-5,TRBJ2-5,NA,CASSYWGPRETQYF
TRBV7-6,TRBJ1-6,NA,CASSLSSSYNSPLHF
TRBV7-9,TRBJ1-1,NA,CASSWSLGNTEAFF
TRBV2,TRBJ2-1,NA,CASSLNPQQFF
TRBV28,TRBJ2-5,TRBD2,CASSKTSGGETQYF
TRBV30,TRBJ2-1,NA,CAWTGTDRLASYNEQFF
TRBV4-2,TRBJ2-1,NA,CASSHDNEQFF
TRBV4-3,TRBJ2-7,NA,CASSQDIAPFSYEQYF
TRBV9,TRBJ2-1,NA,CASSVVPLGYEQFF
TRBV19,TRBJ2-7,TRBD1,CASSLGTEGYEQYF
TRBV19,TRBJ1-5,NA,CASSIGGGGSSSNQPQHF
TRBV5-1,TRBJ1-2,NA,CASSLEGNYGYTF